The T cell receptor (beta chain) under discussion was sequenced for a study of cytomegalovirus exposure and HLA in healthy donors. It was with 60 Vbeta and 13 Jbeta primers that the PCR ran. The data were produced by immunoSEQ multiplex PCR, yet TCRdb's version contains in-frame clones alone and is incomplete. The sample records roughly 170,000 clones, roughly four fifths being singletons. Germline V gives CDR1 SGHTA, CDR2 FQGNSA. The CDR3 covers 14 residues. Trimming stripped 7 bases from V and 2 bases from J, with 15 bases between. This TCR was recovered from a man aged 45 to 65 in good health and CMV-seronegative. The sequenced material came from PBMCs. The chain uses TRBV7-2 and TRBJ2-7; D is ambiguous. The CDR3 loop is CASTPTYSTYEQYF. The CDR3 nucleotides are TGTGCCAGCACCCCTACCTACAGCACCTACGAGCAGTACTTC. Using reference TRBV7-2 and TRBJ2-7 for the parts outside the CDR3, the full variable domain is GAGVSQSPSNKVTEKGKDVELRCDPISGHTALYWYRQSLGQGLEFLIYFQGNSAPDKSGLPSDRFSAERTGGSVSTLTIQRTQQEDSAVYLCASTPTYSTYEQYFGPGTRLTVT.